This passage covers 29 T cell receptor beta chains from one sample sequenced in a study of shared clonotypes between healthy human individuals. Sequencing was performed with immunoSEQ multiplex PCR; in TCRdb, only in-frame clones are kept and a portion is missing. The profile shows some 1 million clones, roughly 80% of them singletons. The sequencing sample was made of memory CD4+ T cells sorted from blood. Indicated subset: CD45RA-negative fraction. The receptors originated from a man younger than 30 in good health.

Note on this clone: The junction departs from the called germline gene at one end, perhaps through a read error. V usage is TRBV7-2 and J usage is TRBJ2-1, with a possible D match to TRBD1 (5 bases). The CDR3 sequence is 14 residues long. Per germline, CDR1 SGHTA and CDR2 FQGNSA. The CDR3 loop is CASNLGANYNEQFF. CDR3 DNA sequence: TGTGCCAGCAACTTAGGGGCCAATTACAATGAGCAGTTCTTC.

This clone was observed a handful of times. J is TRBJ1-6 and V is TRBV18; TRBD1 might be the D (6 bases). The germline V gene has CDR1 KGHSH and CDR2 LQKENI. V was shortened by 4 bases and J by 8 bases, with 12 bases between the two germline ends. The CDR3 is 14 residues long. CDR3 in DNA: TGTGCCAGCTCACTAGGACAGAGGGATTCACCCCTCCACTTT. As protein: CASSLGQRDSPLHF.

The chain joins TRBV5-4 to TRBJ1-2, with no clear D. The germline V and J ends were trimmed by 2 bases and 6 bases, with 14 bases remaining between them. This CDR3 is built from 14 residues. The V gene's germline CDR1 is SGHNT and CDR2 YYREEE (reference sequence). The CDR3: CASSFFLSLDGYTF. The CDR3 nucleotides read TGTGCCAGCAGCTTCTTTCTCTCTCTGGATGGCTACACCTTC. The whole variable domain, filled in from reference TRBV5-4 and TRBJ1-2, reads ETGVTQSPTHLIKTRGQQVTLRCSSQSGHNTVSWYQQALGQGPQFIFQYYREEENGRGNFPPRFSGLQFPNYSSELNVNALELDDSALYLCASSFFLSLDGYTFGSGTRLTVV.

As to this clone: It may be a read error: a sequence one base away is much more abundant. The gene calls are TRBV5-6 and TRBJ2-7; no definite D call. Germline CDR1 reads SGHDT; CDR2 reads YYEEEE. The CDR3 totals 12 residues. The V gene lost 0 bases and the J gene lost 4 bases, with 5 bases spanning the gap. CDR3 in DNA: TGTGCCAGCAGCTTGGACAGATACGAGCAGTACTTC. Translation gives CASSLDRYEQYF.

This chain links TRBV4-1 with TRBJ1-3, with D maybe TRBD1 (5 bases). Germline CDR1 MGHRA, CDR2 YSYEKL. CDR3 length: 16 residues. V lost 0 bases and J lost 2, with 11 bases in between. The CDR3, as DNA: TGCGCCAGCAGCCAAGAGGGGGGTGTCACTGGAAACACCATATATTTT. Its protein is CASSQEGGVTGNTIYF.

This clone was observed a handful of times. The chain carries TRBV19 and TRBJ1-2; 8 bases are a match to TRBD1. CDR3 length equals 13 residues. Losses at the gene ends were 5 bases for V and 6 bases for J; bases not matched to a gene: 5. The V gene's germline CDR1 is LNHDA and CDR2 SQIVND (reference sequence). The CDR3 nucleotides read TGTGCCAGTAGTGTTGACAGGGGAAATGGCTACACCTTC. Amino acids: CASSVDRGNGYTF.

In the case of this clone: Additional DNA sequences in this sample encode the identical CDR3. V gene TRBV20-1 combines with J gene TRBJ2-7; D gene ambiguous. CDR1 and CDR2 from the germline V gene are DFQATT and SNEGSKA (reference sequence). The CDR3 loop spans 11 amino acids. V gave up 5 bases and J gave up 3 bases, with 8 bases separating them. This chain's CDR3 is CSAGLSYEQYF. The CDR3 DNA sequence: TGCAGTGCTGGCCTAAGCTACGAGCAGTACTTC.

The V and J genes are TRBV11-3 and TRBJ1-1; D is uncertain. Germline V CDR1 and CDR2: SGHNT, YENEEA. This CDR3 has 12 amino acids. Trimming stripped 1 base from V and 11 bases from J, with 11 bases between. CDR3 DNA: TGTGCCAGCAGCTTAGCTGGAGCCCCCGCTTTCTTT. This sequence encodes CASSLAGAPAFF.

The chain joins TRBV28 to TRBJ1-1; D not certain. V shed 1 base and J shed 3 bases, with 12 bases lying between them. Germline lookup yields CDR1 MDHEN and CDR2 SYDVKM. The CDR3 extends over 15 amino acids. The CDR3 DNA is TGTGCCAGCAGTTTATTGGGCCCGAGGGACACTGAAGCTTTCTTT. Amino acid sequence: CASSLLGPRDTEAFF.

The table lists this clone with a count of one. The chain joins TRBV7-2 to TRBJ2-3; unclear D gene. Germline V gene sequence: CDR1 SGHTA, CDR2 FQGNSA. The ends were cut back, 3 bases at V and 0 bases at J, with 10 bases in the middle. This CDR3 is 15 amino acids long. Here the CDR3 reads CASSFSLASTDTQYF. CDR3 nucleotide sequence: TGTGCCAGCAGCTTTTCGCTCGCGAGCACAGATACGCAGTATTTT.

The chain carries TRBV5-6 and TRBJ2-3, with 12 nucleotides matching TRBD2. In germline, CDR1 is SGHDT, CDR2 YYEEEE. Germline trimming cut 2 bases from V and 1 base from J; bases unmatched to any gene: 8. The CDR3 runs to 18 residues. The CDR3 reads CASSFGLAGGPGTDTQYF. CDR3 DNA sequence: TGTGCCAGCAGCTTTGGTCTAGCGGGGGGGCCAGGCACAGATACGCAGTATTTT.

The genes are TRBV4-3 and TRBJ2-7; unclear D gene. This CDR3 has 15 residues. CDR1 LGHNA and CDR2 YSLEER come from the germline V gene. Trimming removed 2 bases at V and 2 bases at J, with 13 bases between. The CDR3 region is CASSQLPIGAYEQYF. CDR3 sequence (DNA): TGCGCCAGCAGCCAATTACCCATAGGAGCCTACGAGCAGTACTTC.

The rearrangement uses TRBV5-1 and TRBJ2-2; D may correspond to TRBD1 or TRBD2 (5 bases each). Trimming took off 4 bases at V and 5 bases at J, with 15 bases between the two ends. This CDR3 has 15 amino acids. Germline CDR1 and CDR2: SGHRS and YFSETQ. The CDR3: CASSRDQSWTGELFF. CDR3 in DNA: TGCGCCAGCAGCCGGGACCAATCGTGGACCGGGGAGCTGTTTTTT.

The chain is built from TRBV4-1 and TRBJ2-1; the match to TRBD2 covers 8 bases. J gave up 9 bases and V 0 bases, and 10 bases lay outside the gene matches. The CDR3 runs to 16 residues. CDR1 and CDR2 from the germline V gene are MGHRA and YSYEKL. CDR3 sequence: CASSQESGRVQGEQFF. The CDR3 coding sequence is TGCGCCAGCAGCCAAGAATCCGGGAGGGTACAGGGTGAGCAGTTCTTC.

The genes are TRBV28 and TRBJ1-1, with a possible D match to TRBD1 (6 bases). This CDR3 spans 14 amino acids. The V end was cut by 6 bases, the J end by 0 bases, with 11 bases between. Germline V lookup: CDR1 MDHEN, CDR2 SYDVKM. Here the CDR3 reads CASSSGQMNTEAFF. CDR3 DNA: TGTGCCAGCAGCTCCGGACAGATGAACACTGAAGCTTTCTTT.

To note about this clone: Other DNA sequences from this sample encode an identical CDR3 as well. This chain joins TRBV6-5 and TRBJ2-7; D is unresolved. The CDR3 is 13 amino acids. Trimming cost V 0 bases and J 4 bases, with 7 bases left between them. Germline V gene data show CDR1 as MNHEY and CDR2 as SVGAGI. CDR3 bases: TGTGCCAGCAGTTACTCGGACCGGTACGAGCAGTACTTC. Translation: CASSYSDRYEQYF.

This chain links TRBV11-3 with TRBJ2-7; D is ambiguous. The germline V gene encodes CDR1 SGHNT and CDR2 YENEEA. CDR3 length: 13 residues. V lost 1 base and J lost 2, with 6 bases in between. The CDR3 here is CASSLGSPYEQYF. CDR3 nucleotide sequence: TGTGCCAGCAGCTTAGGAAGTCCCTACGAGCAGTACTTC. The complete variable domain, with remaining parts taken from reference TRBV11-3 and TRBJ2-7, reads EAGVVQSPRYKIIEKKQPVAFWCNPISGHNTLYWYLQNLGQGPELLIRYENEEAVDDSQLPKDRFSAERLKGVDSTLKIQPAELGDSAVYLCASSLGSPYEQYFGPGTRLTVT.

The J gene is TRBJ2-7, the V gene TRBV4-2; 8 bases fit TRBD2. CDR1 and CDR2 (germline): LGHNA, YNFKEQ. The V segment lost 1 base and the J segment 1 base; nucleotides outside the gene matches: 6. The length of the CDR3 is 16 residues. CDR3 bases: TGTGCCAGCAGCCAAGGGGAGCGGGGGTCGTCCTACGAGCAGTACTTC. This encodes CASSQGERGSSYEQYF.

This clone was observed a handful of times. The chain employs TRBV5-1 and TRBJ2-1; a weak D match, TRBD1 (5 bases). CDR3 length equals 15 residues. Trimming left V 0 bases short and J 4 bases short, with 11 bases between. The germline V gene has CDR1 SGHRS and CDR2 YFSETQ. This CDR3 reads CASSLDRTLYNEQFF. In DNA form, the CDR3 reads TGCGCCAGCAGCTTGGACAGGACACTTTACAATGAGCAGTTCTTC.

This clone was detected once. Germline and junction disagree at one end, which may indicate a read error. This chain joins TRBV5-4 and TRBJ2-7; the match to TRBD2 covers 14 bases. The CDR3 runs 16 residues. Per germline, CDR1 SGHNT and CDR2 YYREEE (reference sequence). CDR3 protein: CVSALSGTSGSYEQYF. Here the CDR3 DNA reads TGTGTCAGCGCCCTTTCAGGGACTAGCGGGAGCTACGAGCAGTACTTC.

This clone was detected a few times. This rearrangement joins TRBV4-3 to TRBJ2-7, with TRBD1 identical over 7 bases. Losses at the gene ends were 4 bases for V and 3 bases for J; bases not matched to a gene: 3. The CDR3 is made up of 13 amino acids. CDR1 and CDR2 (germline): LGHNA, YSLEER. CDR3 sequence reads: CASSLGQHYEQYF. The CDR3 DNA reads TGCGCCAGCAGCCTGGGACAGCACTACGAGCAGTACTTC.

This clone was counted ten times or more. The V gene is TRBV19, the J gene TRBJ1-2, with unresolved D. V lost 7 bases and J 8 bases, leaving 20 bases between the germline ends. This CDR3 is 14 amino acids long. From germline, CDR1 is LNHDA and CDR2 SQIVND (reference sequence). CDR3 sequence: CASNGLDGGRGYTF. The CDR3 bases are TGTGCCAGTAATGGGCTGGACGGCGGCAGAGGCTACACCTTC.

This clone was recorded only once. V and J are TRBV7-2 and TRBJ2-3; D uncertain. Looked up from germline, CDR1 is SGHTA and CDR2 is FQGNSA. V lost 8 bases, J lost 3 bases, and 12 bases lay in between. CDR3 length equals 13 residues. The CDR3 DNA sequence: TGTGCCAGCCAATATGACTGGACAGATACGCAGTATTTT. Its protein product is CASQYDWTDTQYF.

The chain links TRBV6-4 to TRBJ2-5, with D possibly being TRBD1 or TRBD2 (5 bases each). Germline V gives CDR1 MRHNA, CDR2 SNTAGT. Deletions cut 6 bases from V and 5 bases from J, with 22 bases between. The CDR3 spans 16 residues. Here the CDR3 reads CASRSVVRVREETQYF. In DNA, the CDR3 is TGTGCCAGCAGATCAGTTGTACGGGTCAGGGAGGAGACCCAGTACTTC.

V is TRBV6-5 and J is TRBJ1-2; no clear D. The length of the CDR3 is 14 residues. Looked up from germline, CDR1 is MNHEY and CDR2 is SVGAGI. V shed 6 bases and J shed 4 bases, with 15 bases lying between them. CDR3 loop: CASRPVGGSYGYTF. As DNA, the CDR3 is TGTGCCAGCAGGCCCGTAGGTGGAAGCTATGGCTACACCTTC.

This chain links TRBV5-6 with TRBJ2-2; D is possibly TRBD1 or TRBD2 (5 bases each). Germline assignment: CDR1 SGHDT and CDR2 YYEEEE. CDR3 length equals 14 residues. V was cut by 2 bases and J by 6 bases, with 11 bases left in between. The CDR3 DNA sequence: TGTGCCAGCAGCTTAAGTGGGGGTCCCGGGGAGCTGTTTTTT. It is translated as CASSLSGGPGELFF.

As DNA, the CDR3 is TGTGCCAGCAGCTTATCGTCGGGAGTGGCAGATACGCAGTATTTT. This translates into CASSLSSGVADTQYF. This chain links TRBV7-2 with TRBJ2-3, with a weak D call TRBD2 (6 bases). V lost 2 bases, J lost 4 bases, and 13 bases lay in between. CDR1 is SGHTA and CDR2 is FQGNSA in the germline V gene. The CDR3 totals 15 residues.

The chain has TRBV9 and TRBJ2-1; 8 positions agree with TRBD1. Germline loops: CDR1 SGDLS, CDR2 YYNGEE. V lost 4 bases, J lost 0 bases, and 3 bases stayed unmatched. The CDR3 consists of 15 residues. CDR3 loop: CASSPGQVSYNEQFF. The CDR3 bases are TGTGCCAGCAGCCCGGGACAGGTCTCCTACAATGAGCAGTTCTTC.

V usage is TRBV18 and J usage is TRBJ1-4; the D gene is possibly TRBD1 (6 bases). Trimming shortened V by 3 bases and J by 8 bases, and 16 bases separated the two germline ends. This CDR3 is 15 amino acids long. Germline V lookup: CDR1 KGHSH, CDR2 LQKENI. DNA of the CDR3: TGTGCCAGCTCACCGGGGGCCCCCAGGAGCGAAAAACTGTTTTTT. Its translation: CASSPGAPRSEKLFF.